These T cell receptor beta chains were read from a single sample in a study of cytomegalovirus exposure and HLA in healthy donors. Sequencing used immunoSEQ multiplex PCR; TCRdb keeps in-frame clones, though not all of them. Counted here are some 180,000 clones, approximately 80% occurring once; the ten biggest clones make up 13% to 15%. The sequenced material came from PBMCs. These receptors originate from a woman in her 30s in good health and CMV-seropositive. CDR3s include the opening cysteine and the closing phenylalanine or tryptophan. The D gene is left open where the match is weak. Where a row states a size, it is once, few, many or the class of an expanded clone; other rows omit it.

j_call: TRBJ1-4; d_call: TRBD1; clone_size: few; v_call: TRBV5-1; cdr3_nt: TGCGCCAGCAGCGTGACAGGGGGCGAGAATGAAAAACTGTTTTTT; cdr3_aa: CASSVTGGENEKLFF
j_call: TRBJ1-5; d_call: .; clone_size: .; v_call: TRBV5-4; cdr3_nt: TGTGCCAGCAGCGACGGTCCCGGGCAGCCCCAGCATTTT; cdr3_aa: CASSDGPGQPQHF
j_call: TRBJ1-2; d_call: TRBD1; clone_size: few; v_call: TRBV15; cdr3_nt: TGTGCCACCAGCAGAGATAGTCGGGGGGACAGGGTGAGGGGCCCTAACTATGGCTACACCTTC; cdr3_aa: CATSRDSRGDRVRGPNYGYTF
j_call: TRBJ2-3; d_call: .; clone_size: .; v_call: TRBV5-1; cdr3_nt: TGCGCCAGCAGCCCCCATGGGCCATACACAGATACGCAGTATTTT; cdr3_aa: CASSPHGPYTDTQYF
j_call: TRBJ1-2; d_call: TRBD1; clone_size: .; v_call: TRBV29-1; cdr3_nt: TGCAGCGTTTTAGGGGGCGAGGGCTACACCTTC; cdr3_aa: CSVLGGEGYTF
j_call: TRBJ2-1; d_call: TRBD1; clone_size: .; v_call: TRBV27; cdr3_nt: TGTGCCAGCAGTTTCTCCAGGACAGGCTACAATGAGCAGTTCTTC; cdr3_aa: CASSFSRTGYNEQFF
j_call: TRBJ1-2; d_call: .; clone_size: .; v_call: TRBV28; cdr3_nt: TGTGCCAGCAGTAGGGAGGCGGTTGGCTACACCTTC; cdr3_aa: CASSREAVGYTF
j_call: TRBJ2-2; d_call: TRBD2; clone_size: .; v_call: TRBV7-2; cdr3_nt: TGTGCCAGCAGCTTCCGACTAGCGAGCCTAACGGGGTCGGGCGGGGAGCTGTTTTTT; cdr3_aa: CASSFRLASLTGSGGELFF
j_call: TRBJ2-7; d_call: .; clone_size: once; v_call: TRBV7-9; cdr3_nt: TGTGCCAGCAGCCCTGGGACACGCACCTACGAGCAGTACTTC; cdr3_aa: CASSPGTRTYEQYF
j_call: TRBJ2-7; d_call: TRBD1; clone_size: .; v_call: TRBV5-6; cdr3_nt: TGTGCCAGCAGCCCAGTGGGACAGGGTCTCAACGAGCAGTACTTC; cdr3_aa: CASSPVGQGLNEQYF
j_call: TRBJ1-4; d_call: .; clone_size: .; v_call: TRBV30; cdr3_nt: TGTGCCTGGAGTGTCGGGTACGGTGCTAATGAAAAACTGTTTTTT; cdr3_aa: CAWSVGYGANEKLFF
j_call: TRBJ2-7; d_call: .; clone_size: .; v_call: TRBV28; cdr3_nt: TGTGCCAGCAGTTTTCCTTTCAGGGGGGATTACGAGCAGTACTTC; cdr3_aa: CASSFPFRGDYEQYF
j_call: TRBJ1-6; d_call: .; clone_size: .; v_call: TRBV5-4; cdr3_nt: TGTGCCAGCAGCTTGGATCCACGGGATTCACCCCTCCACTTT; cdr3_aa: CASSLDPRDSPLHF
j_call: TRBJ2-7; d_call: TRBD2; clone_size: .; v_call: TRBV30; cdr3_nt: TGTGCCTGGAGCCCTCGTTTACTAGCGGGGTACGAGCAGTACTTC; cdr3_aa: CAWSPRLLAGYEQYF
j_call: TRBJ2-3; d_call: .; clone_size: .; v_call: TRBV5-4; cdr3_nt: TGTGCCAGCAGCTTGGATGCTACTAGCACAGATACGCAGTATTTT; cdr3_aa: CASSLDATSTDTQYF
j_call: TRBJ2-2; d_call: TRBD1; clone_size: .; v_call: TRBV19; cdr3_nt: TGTGCCAGTAGTATTCGACCGGGACAGGGGGTAAACACCGGGGAGCTGTTTTTT; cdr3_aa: CASSIRPGQGVNTGELFF
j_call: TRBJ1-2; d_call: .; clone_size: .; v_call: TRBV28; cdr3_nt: TGTGCCAGCAGCCCCGCCGTGGCAGGTCATGGCTACACCTTC; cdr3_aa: CASSPAVAGHGYTF
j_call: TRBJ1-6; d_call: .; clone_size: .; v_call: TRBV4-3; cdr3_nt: TGCGCCAGCAGCCGGGTCTGGGGAGGGAAAGGCTCCTATAATTCACCCCTCCACTTT; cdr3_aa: CASSRVWGGKGSYNSPLHF
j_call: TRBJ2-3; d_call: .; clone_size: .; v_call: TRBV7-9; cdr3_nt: TGTGCCAGCAGTCCAACCGGGGATACGCAGTATTTT; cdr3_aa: CASSPTGDTQYF
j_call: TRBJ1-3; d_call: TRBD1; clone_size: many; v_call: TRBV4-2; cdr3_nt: TGTGCCAGCAGCCAAGATTTGCGACAGGGTGGAAACACCATATATTTT; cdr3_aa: CASSQDLRQGGNTIYF
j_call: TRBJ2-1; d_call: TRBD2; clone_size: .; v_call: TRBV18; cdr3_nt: TGTGCCAGCTCACTCTATAGGACTAGCGATTCCAATGAGCAGTTCTTC; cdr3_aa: CASSLYRTSDSNEQFF
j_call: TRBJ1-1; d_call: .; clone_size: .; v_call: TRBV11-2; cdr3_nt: TGTGCCAGCAGCCCTCGACAGTTCATGAACACTGAAGCTTTCTTT; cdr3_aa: CASSPRQFMNTEAFF
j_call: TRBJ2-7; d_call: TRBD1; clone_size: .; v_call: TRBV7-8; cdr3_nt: TGTGCCACCTCGGACAGGGAGGACGAGCAGTACTTC; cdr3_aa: CATSDREDEQYF
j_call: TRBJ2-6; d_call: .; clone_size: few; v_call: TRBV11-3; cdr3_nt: TGTGCCTCCGAGGGGGGGAACGTCCTGACTTTC; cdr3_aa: CASEGGNVLTF
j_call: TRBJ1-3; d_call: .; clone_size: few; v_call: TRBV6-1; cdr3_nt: TGTGCCAGCACCGAACAGGGCTCTGGAAACACCATATATTTT; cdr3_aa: CASTEQGSGNTIYF
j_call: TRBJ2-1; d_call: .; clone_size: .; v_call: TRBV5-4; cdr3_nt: TGTGCCAGCAGCTTGCCCGGGCAGGGGTACAATGAGCAGTTCTTC; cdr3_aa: CASSLPGQGYNEQFF
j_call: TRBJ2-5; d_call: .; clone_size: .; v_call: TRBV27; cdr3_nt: TGTGCCAGCAGTTTCAGGACAGCTCAAGAGACCCAGTACTTC; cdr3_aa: CASSFRTAQETQYF
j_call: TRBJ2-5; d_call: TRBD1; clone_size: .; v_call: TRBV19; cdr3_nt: TGTGCCAGTAGTTCAACAGGGGGCAGTATGTATGAGACCCAGTACTTC; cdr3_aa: CASSSTGGSMYETQYF
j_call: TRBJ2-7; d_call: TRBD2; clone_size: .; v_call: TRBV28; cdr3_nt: TGTGCCAGCAGTCCAGCGGGAGGAGGGCCGTACGAGCAGTACTTC; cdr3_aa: CASSPAGGGPYEQYF
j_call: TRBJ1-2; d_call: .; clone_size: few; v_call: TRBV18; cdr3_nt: TGTGCCAGCTCACCTTCCGGGACAACTAACTATGGCTACACCTTC; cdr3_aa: CASSPSGTTNYGYTF
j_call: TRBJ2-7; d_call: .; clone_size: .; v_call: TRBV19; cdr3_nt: TGTGCCAGTAAAGGAGCCAAGGGGCCCTACGAGCAGTACTTC; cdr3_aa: CASKGAKGPYEQYF
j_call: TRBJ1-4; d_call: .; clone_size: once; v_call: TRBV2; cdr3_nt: TGTGCCAGCAGTGGAGGGGGACAAAAACTGTTTTTT; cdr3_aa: CASSGGGQKLFF
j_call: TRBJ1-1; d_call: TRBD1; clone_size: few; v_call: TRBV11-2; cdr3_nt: TGTGCCAGCAGCTTAGAAAAAACAGGGGGCACTGAAGCTTTCTTT; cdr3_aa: CASSLEKTGGTEAFF
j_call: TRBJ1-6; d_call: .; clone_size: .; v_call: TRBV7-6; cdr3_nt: TGTGCCAGCAGCTTAAGAGGCTCACCCCTCCACTTT; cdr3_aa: CASSLRGSPLHF
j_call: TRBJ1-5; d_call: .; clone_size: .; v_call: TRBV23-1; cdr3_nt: TGCGCCAGCAGTCAATCTAGTACAGGGCAAGGGGGCAATCAGCCCCAGCATTTT; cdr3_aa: CASSQSSTGQGGNQPQHF
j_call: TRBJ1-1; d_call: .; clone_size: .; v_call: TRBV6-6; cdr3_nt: TGTGCCAGCAGTCTACAGGGCCGGAACACTGAAGCTTTCTTT; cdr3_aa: CASSLQGRNTEAFF
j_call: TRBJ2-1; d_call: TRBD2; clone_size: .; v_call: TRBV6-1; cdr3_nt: TGTGCCAGCAGCGCCTTCGGGGGGTTTTACAATGAGCAGTTCTTC; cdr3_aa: CASSAFGGFYNEQFF
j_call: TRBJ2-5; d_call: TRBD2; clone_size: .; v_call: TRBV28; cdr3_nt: TGTGCCAGCAGAGAACAGAGCGGGAGTCGGCAAGAGACCCAGTACTTC; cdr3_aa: CASREQSGSRQETQYF
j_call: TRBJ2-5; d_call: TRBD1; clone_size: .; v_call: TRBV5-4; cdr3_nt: TGTGCCAGCAGCCTCGGGACAGGGGACTACCAAGAGACCCAGTACTTC; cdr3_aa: CASSLGTGDYQETQYF
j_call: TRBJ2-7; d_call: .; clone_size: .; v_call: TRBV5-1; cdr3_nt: TGCGCCAGCAGCACCGGACAGTCCTACGAGCAGTACTTC; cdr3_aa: CASSTGQSYEQYF
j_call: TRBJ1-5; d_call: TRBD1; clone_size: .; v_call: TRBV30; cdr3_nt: TGTGCCTGGAGTGTGGTTGACAGGGGGAATCAGCCCCAGCATTTT; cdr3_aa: CAWSVVDRGNQPQHF
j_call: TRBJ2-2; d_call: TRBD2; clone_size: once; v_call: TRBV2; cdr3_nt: TGTGCCAGCAAGGGACTAGCGGGGGGAAACACCGGGGAGCTGTTTTTT; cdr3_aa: CASKGLAGGNTGELFF
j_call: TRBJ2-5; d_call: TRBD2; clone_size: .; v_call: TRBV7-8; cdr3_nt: TGTGCCAGCAGCGGGCGACTAGCGGGGATGGAAGAGACCCAGTACTTC; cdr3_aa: CASSGRLAGMEETQYF
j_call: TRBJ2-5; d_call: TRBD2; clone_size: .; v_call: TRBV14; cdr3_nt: TGTGCCAGCAGCCAAGATTGGACTAGCGGGAGCCAAGTCGCAGAGACCCAGTACTTC; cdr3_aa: CASSQDWTSGSQVAETQYF
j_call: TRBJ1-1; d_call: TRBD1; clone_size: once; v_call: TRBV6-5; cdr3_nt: TGTGCCAGCATTAACAGGGGGCTGAACACTGAAGCTTTCTTT; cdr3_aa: CASINRGLNTEAFF
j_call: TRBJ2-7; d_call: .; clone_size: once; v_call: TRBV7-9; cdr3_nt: TGTGCCAGCAGCTTAGTAGTCGGGAGCGAGCAGTACTTC; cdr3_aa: CASSLVVGSEQYF